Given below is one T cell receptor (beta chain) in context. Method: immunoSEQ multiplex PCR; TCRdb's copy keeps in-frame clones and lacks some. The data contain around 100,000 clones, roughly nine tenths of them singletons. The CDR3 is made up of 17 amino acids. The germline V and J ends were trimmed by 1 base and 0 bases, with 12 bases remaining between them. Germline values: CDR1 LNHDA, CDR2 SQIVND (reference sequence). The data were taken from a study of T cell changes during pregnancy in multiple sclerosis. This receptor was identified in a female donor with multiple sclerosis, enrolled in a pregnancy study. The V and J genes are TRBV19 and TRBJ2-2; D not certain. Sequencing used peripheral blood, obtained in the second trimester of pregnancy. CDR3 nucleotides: TGTGCCAGTAGTATAGGTCGCGGCTCAGCGAACACCGGGGAGCTGTTTTTT. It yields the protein CASSIGRGSANTGELFF.